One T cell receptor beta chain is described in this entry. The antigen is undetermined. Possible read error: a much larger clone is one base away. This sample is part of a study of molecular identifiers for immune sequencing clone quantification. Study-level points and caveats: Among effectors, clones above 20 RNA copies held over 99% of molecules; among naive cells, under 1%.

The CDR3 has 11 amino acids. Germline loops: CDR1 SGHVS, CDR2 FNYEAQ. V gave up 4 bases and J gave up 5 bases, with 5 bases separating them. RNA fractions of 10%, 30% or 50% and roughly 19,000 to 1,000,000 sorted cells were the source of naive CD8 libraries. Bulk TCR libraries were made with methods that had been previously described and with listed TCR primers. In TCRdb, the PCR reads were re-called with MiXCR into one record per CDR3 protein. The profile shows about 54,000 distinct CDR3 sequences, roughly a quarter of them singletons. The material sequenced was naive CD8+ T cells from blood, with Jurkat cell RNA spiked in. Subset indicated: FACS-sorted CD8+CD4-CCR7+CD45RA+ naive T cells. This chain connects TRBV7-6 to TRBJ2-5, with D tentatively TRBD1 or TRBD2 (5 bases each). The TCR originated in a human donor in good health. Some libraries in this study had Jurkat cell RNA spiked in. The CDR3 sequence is CASSWGETQYF. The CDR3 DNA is TGTGCCAGCAGCTGGGGGGAGACCCAGTACTTC. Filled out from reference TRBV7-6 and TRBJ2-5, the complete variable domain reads GAGVSQSPRYKVTKRGQDVALRCDPISGHVSLYWYRQALGQGPEFLTYFNYEAQQDKSGLPNDRFSAERPEGSISTLTIQRTEQRDSAMYRCASSWGETQYFGPGTRLLVL.